This TCR beta chain emerged from a study of shared clonotypes between healthy human individuals. This CDR3 region has 15 residues. The V and J ends lost 2 bases and 3 bases, in that order; junction bases with no gene match: 3. The germline CDR1 and CDR2 sequences are SGHTA and FQGTGA. Genomic DNA of each subset was evenly split across several immunoSEQ plates. Around 30,000 T cell genomes, or roughly 300 ng DNA, went into replicate PCRs of unsorted PBMC. In the authors' workflow: ImmunoSEQ supplied junction-only sequences lacking quality scores, so filtering was different. TCRdb's table, derived via immunoSEQ multiplex PCR, lists solely in-frame clones and lacks some. That table furnishes V, J and clone size, whereas the DNA furnished D and trimming. The repertoire has 450,000 to 600,000 clones, approximately 79% of them found once; the top ten carry 10% to 15%.

The TCR comes from a middle-aged woman in good health. Some clones in this sample may be carry-over from other donors' samples. The sample was PBMCs. The chain joins TRBV7-3 to TRBJ2-3, with 9 nucleotides matching TRBD2. CDR3 sequence reads: CASSLGAGGTDTQYF. The CDR3 DNA is TGTGCCAGCAGCTTAGGGGCGGGAGGGACAGATACGCAGTATTTT.